The T cell receptor (beta chain) under discussion was sequenced for a study of blood T cell repertoires in COVID-19. Study as a whole: COVID-19 samples from acute and convalescent phases originated in the United States, Italy and Spain.

The CDR3 runs 16 residues. With 10 bases clipped from V and 2 bases from J, the junction kept 11 bases outside the gene matches. CDR1 and CDR2 from the germline V gene are LNHDA and SQIVND (reference sequence). In the authors' workflow: By means of reference gene primer amplification, nucleated cell counts were estimated. Assay used: immunoSEQ multiplex PCR; TCRdb lists only in-frame clones, some missing. The D gene and trimming were derived from the DNA, and the V and J assignments and clone size from that table. The data show over 130,000 clones, with around 84% seen just once and 2.2% held by the top ten.

Sequenced material: peripheral blood. The TCR was taken from an older man with acute or convalescent COVID-19. The rearrangement links TRBV19 to TRBJ1-5, with TRBD1 identical over 10 bases. The CDR3 reads CATLDRGLKGNQPQHF. The CDR3 DNA follows: TGTGCCACCCTAGACAGGGGGCTCAAGGGCAATCAGCCCCAGCATTTT.